This is a list of T cell receptor beta chains from one sample in a study of blood T cell repertoires in COVID-19. Assay: immunoSEQ multiplex PCR; the TCRdb copy retains only in-frame clones and omits some. The data show about 250,000 clones, roughly four fifths seen once. Sequenced sample: peripheral blood. These receptors originate from a man aged 80 or over with acute or convalescent COVID-19. Both conserved end residues are part of each CDR3. A D gene is named only where the DNA matches it firmly. Clone sizes are given selectively: once, few, many, or a class where the clone is expanded.

j_gene,v_gene,d_gene,abundance,CDR3nt,CDR3aa
TRBJ1-2,TRBV6-5,-,-,TGTGCCAGCAGTCCGGAGGGCAGGTTAGCTATGGGCTACACCTTC,CASSPEGRLAMGYTF
TRBJ1-3,TRBV28,-,-,TGTGCCAGCAGTTTTGGCCGGCGGGGAAACACCATATATTTT,CASSFGRRGNTIYF
TRBJ2-7,TRBV7-6,TRBD1,-,TGTGCCAGCAGCCTAACAGGGGAAGGGACCTACGAGCAGTACTTC,CASSLTGEGTYEQYF
TRBJ1-6,TRBV6-1,-,-,TGTGCCAGCACCGAAGCGGGCACCTTCTATAATTCACCCCTCCACTTT,CASTEAGTFYNSPLHF
TRBJ1-2,TRBV18,TRBD1,-,TGTGCCAGCTCATCCCCACTTGGACAGGGGGATAACTATGGCTACACCTTC,CASSSPLGQGDNYGYTF
TRBJ2-5,TRBV24-1,TRBD1,-,TGTGCCACTGCGCGGGGGACAGGGGGCCAAGAGACCCAGTACTTC,CATARGTGGQETQYF
TRBJ1-2,TRBV29-1,-,few,TGCAGCGTTGAGGGCGGCTACACCTTC,CSVEGGYTF
TRBJ2-7,TRBV5-5,TRBD1,-,TGTGCCAGCAGCCGACAGGGGGGGGGCTCCTACGAGCAGTACTTC,CASSRQGGGSYEQYF
TRBJ2-7,TRBV6-6,-,-,TGTGCCAGCAGTAACGAGTACGAGCAGTACTTC,CASSNEYEQYF
TRBJ2-2,TRBV27,-,-,TGTGCCAGCAGTTTAGGACAAGGGAACACCGGGGAGCTGTTTTTT,CASSLGQGNTGELFF
TRBJ1-2,TRBV18,-,-,TGTGCCAGCTCAATACAACCTGTCTATGGCTACACCTTC,CASSIQPVYGYTF
TRBJ1-1,TRBV7-8,TRBD1,-,TGTGCCAGCAGCTTGGGGGACAGGGGAGGTTACACTGAAGCTTTCTTT,CASSLGDRGGYTEAFF
TRBJ2-5,TRBV5-1,TRBD1,-,TGCGCCAGCAGCTTGTCACGGACAGGGGGCCAAGAGACCCAGTACTTC,CASSLSRTGGQETQYF
TRBJ2-1,TRBV24-1,TRBD2,-,TGTGCCACCAGTGACTCGATAGCGGGATCCTACAATGAGCAGTTCTTC,CATSDSIAGSYNEQFF
TRBJ2-2,TRBV18,TRBD2,-,TGTGCCAGCTCACCGAGCACGGGAGGTGTCACCGGGGAGCTGTTTTTT,CASSPSTGGVTGELFF
TRBJ2-5,TRBV6-5,TRBD2,-,TGTGCCAGCAGCCCGGGACTATGGGAGACCCAGTACTTC,CASSPGLWETQYF
TRBJ2-5,TRBV5-4,-,-,TGTGCCAGCAGCCAGGGCCAAGAGACCCAGTACTTC,CASSQGQETQYF
TRBJ1-2,TRBV7-9,-,few,TGTGCCAGCAGCTTAGCCGGGGATGGTAGTGGCTACACCTTC,CASSLAGDGSGYTF
TRBJ2-2,TRBV6-5,TRBD2,-,TGTGCCTCGCGGTCGGGGGGGACCACCGGGGAGCTGTTTTTT,CASRSGGTTGELFF
TRBJ1-2,TRBV6-5,TRBD1,once,TGTGCCAGCAGTTACGTACAGGGGGACTATGGCTACACCTTC,CASSYVQGDYGYTF
TRBJ2-4,TRBV19,TRBD2,-,TGTGCCAGTAGTCCCCTCGAGGCTAGCGGGAGGGCAAGCATTCAGTACTTC,CASSPLEASGRASIQYF
TRBJ2-2,TRBV24-1,-,-,TGTGCCACCAGTGGACCGGGCGGGGAGCTGTTTTTT,CATSGPGGELFF
TRBJ2-1,TRBV5-1,TRBD1,-,TGCGCCAGCATTGCGGACAGGGCTTACAATGAGCAGTTCTTC,CASIADRAYNEQFF
TRBJ2-7,TRBV7-9,-,once,TGTGCCAGCAGCCGGGGCTACGAGCAGTACTTC,CASSRGYEQYF
TRBJ2-7,TRBV6-5,TRBD1,few,TGTGCCAGCAGTTACGTCCAGGGGGCATCCTACGAGCAGTACTTC,CASSYVQGASYEQYF
TRBJ2-3,TRBV24-1,-,-,TGTGCCACCAGAGGGCGGGGTTTAGATACGCAGTATTTT,CATRGRGLDTQYF
TRBJ2-7,TRBV3-1/TRBV3-2,TRBD1,-,TGTGCCAGCAGCCGCCGGACAGGGAAACTCTACGAGCAGTACTTC,CASSRRTGKLYEQYF
TRBJ2-3,TRBV9,-,-,TGTGCCAGCAGCGGATGGGGGGGCGCGACAGATACGCAGTATTTT,CASSGWGGATDTQYF